These 10 T cell receptor beta chains were sequenced from one sample in a study of regulatory T cells in long-lasting Graves disease. Arm-PCR of CDR3 regions and iRepertoire HTBI primers were used to build TCR beta libraries. One entry per CDR3 protein, called by TCRdb with MiXCR from the multiplex PCR reads. The repertoire includes 450,000 to 700,000 distinct CDR3 sequences, roughly 13% of them detected once, and over 7.5% sits in the top ten. As for time point: newly diagnosed GD, antithyroid drugs for less than 3 months. Construction of the TCR library relied on RNA isolated from PBMCs. The sample was also linked to a second study, of T cells in Graves' hyperthyroidism and ophthalmopathy.

Sample: peripheral blood mononuclear cells (PBMCs), taken at new diagnosis, from a patient treated with antithyroid drugs. These receptors were taken from a man aged 25 to 40 with Graves disease.

This clonotype occurred a few times. V gene TRBV20-1 combines with J gene TRBJ2-7; TRBD2 agrees at 7 bases. V lost 2 bases to trimming and J lost 3 bases; unmatched junction nucleotides: 13. The CDR3 covers 16 residues. CDR1 and CDR2 from the germline V gene are DFQATT and SNEGSKA (reference sequence). The CDR3 loop reads CSARHPGGAGLYEQYF. CDR3 nucleotide sequence: TGCAGTGCTAGACACCCGGGGGGAGCGGGACTCTACGAGCAGTACTTC.

This clonotype has at least ten counts. The chain joins TRBV20-1 to TRBJ2-3; D gene unclear. V was trimmed by 3 bases and J by 12 bases, leaving 10 bases between them. Germline values: CDR1 DFQATT, CDR2 SNEGSKA (reference sequence). The CDR3 covers 10 residues. The CDR3 region has the DNA TGCAGTGCTAGTGGAAGACCCCAGTATTTT. It codes for CSASGRPQYF.

This chain connects TRBV6-1 to TRBJ1-3, with D possibly matching TRBD1 (6 bases). Germline-derived CDR1 and CDR2 are MNHNS and SASEGT. The CDR3 spans 15 residues. Deletions cut 8 bases from V and 2 bases from J, with 16 bases between. CDR3 protein: CASRGGQVAGNTIYF. The DNA for the CDR3 is TGTGCCAGCCGCGGGGGGCAAGTGGCTGGAAACACCATATATTTT.

At least ten counts were recorded for this clonotype. The V call is TRBV27, the J call TRBJ2-7; D ambiguous. Germline loops: CDR1 MNHEY, CDR2 SMNVEV (reference sequence). Deletions cut 4 bases from V and 6 bases from J, with 10 bases between. The CDR3 runs to 12 residues. The CDR3 sequence is CASSSIGREQYF. The CDR3 bases are TGTGCCAGCAGTTCTATTGGTCGCGAGCAGTACTTC.

This clonotype was seen ten or more times. The genes are TRBV7-9 and TRBJ2-5; D is ambiguous. This CDR3 comprises 14 residues. CDR1 is SEHNR and CDR2 is FQNEAQ in the germline V gene (reference sequence). V lost 7 bases and J 0 bases, leaving 12 bases between the germline ends. This CDR3 reads CASTLPENQETQYF. The CDR3 nucleotides are TGTGCCAGCACCCTACCCGAAAACCAAGAGACCCAGTACTTC.

This clonotype has ten or more counts. This rearrangement joins TRBV18 to TRBJ1-1, with D possibly being TRBD1 (6 bases). Between the trimmed V and J ends, which lost 3 bases and 0 bases, there was a span of 11 bases. CDR1 is KGHSH and CDR2 is LQKENI in the germline V gene. This CDR3 has 15 amino acids. The CDR3 nucleotides read TGTGCCAGCTCACCCGAGGGGGGCATGAACACTGAAGCTTTCTTT. Encoded protein: CASSPEGGMNTEAFF.

This clonotype came up many times. This chain connects TRBV20-1 to TRBJ2-3; D is ambiguous. Germline V CDR1 and CDR2: DFQATT, SNEGSKA (reference sequence). Trimming took 2 bases from V and 0 from J, leaving 6 bases between them. CDR3 length equals 13 residues. The DNA of the CDR3 is TGCAGTGCTAGATCCGGTAGCACAGATACGCAGTATTTT. Translated, it gives CSARSGSTDTQYF.

This chain uses TRBV20-1 with TRBJ2-7; 7 nucleotides line up with TRBD1. CDR1 and CDR2 from the germline V gene are DFQATT and SNEGSKA (reference sequence). V lost 3 bases and J lost 4; bases outside the gene matches: 18. The CDR3 has 17 residues. CDR3 sequence: CSARREWDSSLMYEQYF. For the CDR3, the DNA is TGCAGTGCTAGGAGGGAATGGGACAGCTCCTTAATGTACGAGCAGTACTTC.

In this sample, this clonotype turned up many times. The chain links TRBV12-3 or TRBV12-4 to TRBJ2-2, with a tentative D call TRBD1 (6 bases). This CDR3 has 16 amino acids. The ends were cut back, 6 bases at V and 0 bases at J, with 14 bases in the middle. Here the CDR3 DNA reads TGTGCCAGCAGGGGGGTCGGACAGCCGAACACCGGGGAGCTGTTTTTT. Amino acids: CASRGVGQPNTGELFF.

This clonotype was counted at least ten times. The CDR3 nucleotides are TGTGCCAGCAGCTCCAGGGACGGGGAGACCCAGTACTTC. Its translation: CASSSRDGETQYF. The chain carries TRBV11-2 and TRBJ2-5; D assignment may be TRBD1 or TRBD2 (5 bases each). Germline CDR1 SGHAT, CDR2 FQNNGV. Trimming cost V 4 bases and J 5 bases, with 11 bases left between them. CDR3 length: 13 amino acids.